This T cell receptor beta chain was identified in a study of PD-L1 blockade in urothelial cancer. Specified time point: pretreatment peripheral blood. CDR1 and CDR2 from the germline V gene are LNHDA and SQIVND (reference sequence). The CDR3 has 16 amino acids. The V segment lost 5 bases and the J segment 4 bases; nucleotides outside the gene matches: 10. The method was immunoSEQ multiplex PCR; TCRdb's version includes in-frame clones alone and lacks a portion of them. The table includes approximately 90,000 clones, 90% detected once. This specimen was PBMCs, taken around atezolizumab (anti-PD-L1) treatment. This receptor was identified in a man aged 55 to 69 with urothelial cancer. This chain joins TRBV19 and TRBJ1-2; 10 bases fit TRBD1. CDR3 protein: CASSVRGDRGFYGYTF. The CDR3 DNA follows: TGTGCCAGTAGTGTACGAGGGGACAGGGGTTTCTATGGCTACACCTTC. The whole variable domain, remainder taken from reference TRBV19 and TRBJ1-2, is DGGITQSPKYLFRKEGQNVTLSCEQNLNHDAMYWYRQDPGQGLRLIYYSQIVNDFQKGDIAEGYSVSREKKESFPLTVTSAQKNPTAFYLCASSVRGDRGFYGYTFGSGTRLTVV.